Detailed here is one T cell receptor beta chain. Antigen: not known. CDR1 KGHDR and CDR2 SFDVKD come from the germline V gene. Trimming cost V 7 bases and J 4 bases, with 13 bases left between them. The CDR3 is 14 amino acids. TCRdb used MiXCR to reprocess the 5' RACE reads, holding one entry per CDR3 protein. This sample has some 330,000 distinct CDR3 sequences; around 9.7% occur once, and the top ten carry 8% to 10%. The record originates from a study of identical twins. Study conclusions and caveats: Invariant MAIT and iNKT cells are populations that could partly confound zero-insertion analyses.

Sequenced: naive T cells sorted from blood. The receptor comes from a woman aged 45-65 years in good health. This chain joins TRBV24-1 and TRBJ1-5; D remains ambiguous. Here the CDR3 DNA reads TGTGCCACCAGGGACGGAGGTTCTAATCAGCCCCAGCATTTT. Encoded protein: CATRDGGSNQPQHF.